These 6 T cell receptor beta chains were all obtained from the same sample, sequenced in a study of shared clonotypes between healthy human individuals. Sequencing was performed with immunoSEQ multiplex PCR; in TCRdb, only in-frame clones are kept and a portion is missing. The sample consists of a few million clones, 85% to 95% of them appearing once. The sample was naive CD4+ T cells from PBMCs. Noted subset: CD45RA+ positively selected. All receptors derive from a man aged 18-30 years in good health. Some clones in this sample may be carry-over from other donors' samples.

With respect to this clone: Different DNA sequences within this sample yield the same CDR3. V gene TRBV5-1 combines with J gene TRBJ1-2; D gene uncertain. CDR3 length: 16 amino acids. Germline V gene lookup returns CDR1 SGHRS and CDR2 YFSETQ. Trimming took 0 bases from V and 0 from J, leaving 12 bases between them. The CDR3 sequence is CASSLASGDANYGYTF. Written as DNA, the CDR3 is TGCGCCAGCAGCTTGGCCTCCGGCGACGCTAACTATGGCTACACCTTC.

The chain is built from TRBV2 and TRBJ2-1; 9 bases line up with TRBD2. Germline CDR1 SNHLY, CDR2 FYNNEI. V was pared by 5 bases and J by 1 base, with 3 bases of the junction left unmatched. CDR3 length: 15 residues. For the CDR3, the DNA is TGTGCCAGCAGTTCACTAGCGGGTTCCTACAATGAGCAGTTCTTC. This codes for CASSSLAGSYNEQFF.

Remarks on this clone: The sample carries other DNA sequences with the same CDR3. This chain links TRBV7-3 with TRBJ2-3, with a weak D call TRBD2 (6 bases). The germline V gene encodes CDR1 SGHTA and CDR2 FQGTGA. The CDR3 has 14 residues. Between the trimmed V and J ends, which lost 3 bases and 0 bases, there was a span of 7 bases. The CDR3: CASSLGLSTDTQYF. In DNA, the CDR3 is TGTGCCAGCAGCTTGGGACTGAGCACAGATACGCAGTATTTT.

On this clone: Other DNA sequences in the same sample also yield this CDR3. CDR3 sequence (DNA): TGTGCCAGTAGTCGACAGGGGAGTAGTTACGAGCAGTACTTC. It specifies CASSRQGSSYEQYF. The chain carries TRBV19 and TRBJ2-7; 8 nucleotides align to TRBD1. There are 14 residues in the CDR3. V trimming: 5 bases; J trimming: 4 bases; junction bases outside the gene matches: 7. The V gene's germline CDR1 is LNHDA and CDR2 SQIVND (reference sequence).

The rearrangement links TRBV19 to TRBJ1-5, with D possibly matching TRBD1 (6 bases). The CDR3 is 17 residues long. CDR1 and CDR2 (germline): LNHDA, SQIVND (reference sequence). Between the trimmed V and J ends, which lost 3 bases and 1 base, there was a span of 16 bases. The CDR3 bases are TGTGCCAGTAGTATGGCTCCATGGGGGGCAAGCAATCAGCCCCAGCATTTT. This gives the protein CASSMAPWGASNQPQHF.

The sample holds one count of this clone. V usage is TRBV6-1 and J usage is TRBJ2-2, with D maybe TRBD2 (6 bases). Trimming stripped 10 bases from V and 2 bases from J, with 11 bases between. CDR3 length: 13 amino acids. The V gene's germline CDR1 is MNHNS and CDR2 SASEGT. The CDR3 coding sequence is TGTGCCACCGGGGGACTTAACACCGGGGAGCTGTTTTTT. It translates to CATGGLNTGELFF.